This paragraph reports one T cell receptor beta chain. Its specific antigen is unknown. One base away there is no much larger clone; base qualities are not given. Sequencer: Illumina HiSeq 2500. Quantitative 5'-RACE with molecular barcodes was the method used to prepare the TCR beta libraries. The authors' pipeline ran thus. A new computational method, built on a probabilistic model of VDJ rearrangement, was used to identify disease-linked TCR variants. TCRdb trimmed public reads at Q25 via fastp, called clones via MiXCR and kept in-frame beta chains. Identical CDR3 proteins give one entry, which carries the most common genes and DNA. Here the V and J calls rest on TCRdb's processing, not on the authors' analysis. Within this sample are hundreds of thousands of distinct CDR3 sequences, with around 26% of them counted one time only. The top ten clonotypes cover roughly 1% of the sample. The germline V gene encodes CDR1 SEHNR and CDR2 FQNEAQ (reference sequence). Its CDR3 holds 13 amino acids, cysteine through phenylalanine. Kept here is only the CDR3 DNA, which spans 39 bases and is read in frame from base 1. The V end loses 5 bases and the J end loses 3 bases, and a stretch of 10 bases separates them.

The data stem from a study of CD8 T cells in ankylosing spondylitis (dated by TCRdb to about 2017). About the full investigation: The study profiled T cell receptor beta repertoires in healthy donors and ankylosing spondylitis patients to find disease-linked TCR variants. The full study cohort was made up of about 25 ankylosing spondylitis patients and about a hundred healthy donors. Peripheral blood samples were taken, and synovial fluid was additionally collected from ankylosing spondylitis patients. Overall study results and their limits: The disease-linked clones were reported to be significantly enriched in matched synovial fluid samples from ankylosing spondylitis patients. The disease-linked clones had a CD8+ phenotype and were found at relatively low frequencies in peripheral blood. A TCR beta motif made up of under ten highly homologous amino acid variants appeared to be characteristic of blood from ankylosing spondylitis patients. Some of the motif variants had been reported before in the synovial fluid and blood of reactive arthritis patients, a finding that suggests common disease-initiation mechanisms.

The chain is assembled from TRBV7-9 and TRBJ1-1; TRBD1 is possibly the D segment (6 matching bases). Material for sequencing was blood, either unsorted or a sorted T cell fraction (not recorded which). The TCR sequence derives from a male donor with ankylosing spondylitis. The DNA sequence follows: TGTGCCAGCAGCATCGGACAGCACACTGAAGCTTTCTTT. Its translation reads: CASSIGQHTEAFF.